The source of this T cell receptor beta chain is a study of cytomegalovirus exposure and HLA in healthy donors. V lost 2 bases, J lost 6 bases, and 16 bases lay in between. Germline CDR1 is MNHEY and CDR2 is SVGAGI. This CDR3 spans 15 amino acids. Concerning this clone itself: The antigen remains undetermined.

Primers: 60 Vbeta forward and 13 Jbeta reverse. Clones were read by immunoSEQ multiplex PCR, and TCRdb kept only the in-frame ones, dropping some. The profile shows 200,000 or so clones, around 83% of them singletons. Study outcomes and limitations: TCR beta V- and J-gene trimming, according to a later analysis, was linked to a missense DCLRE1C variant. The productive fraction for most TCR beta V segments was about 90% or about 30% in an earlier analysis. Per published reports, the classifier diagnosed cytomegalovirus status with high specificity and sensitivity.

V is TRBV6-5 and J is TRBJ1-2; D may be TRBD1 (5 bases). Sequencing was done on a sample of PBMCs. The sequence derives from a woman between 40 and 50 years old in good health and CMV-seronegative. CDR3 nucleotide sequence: TGTGCCAGCAGTTACAATCATCGGGGGGACCATGGCTACACCTTC. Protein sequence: CASSYNHRGDHGYTF.